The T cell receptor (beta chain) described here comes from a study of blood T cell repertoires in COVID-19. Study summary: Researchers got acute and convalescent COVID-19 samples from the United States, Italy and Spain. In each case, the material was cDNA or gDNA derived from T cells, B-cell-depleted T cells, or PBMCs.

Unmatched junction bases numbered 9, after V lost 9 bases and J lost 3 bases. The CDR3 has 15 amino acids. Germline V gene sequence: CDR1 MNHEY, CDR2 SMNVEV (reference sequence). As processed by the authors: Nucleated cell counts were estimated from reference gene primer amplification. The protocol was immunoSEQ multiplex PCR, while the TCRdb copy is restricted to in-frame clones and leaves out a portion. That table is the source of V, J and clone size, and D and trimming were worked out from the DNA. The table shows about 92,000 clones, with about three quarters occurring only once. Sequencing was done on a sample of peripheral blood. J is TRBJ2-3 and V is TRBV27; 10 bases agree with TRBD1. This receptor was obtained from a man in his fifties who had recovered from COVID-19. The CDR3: CASRDPGQGTDTQYF. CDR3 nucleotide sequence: TGTGCCAGTAGAGACCCGGGACAGGGGACAGATACGCAGTATTTT.